These 18 T cell receptor beta chains were all obtained from the same sample, sequenced in a study of read filtering for tumor transcriptome and immune sequencing. From 400 to 450 ng of RNA, a library with molecular barcoded alpha/delta and beta/gamma adaptors was made. TCRdb independently ran MiXCR on the reads; one entry per CDR3 protein. The sample includes 93,000 or so distinct CDR3 sequences, 20% to 25% seen only once; the top ten take about an eighth. Sequencing was carried out using a population of CD138-negative cells sorted from bone marrow. Every receptor here comes from a donor aged 40 or older with multiple myeloma.

This clonotype has just one count. The CDR3 does not close with the conserved phenylalanine or tryptophan, likely indicating a read error. The rearrangement links TRBV29-1 to TRBJ2-2; 10 bases line up with TRBD1. CDR3 size: 15 residues. CDR1 is SQVTM and CDR2 is ANQGSEA in the germline V gene. Here the CDR3 reads CSVADRGRSTAELFL. The CDR3 DNA sequence: TGCAGCGTTGCCGACAGGGGGCGCAGCACCGCGGAGCTGTTTTTA.

This clonotype was counted ten times or more. The chain carries TRBV28 and TRBJ2-3; maybe TRBD2 (5 bases). V was trimmed by 6 bases and J by 4 bases, leaving 17 bases between them. The length of the CDR3 is 15 residues. Germline V gene data show CDR1 as MDHEN and CDR2 as SYDVKM. CDR3 coding DNA: TGTGCCAGCAGCCCCGGCGCTGTTAGCGCAGATACGCAGTATTTT. Its protein product is CASSPGAVSADTQYF.

This clonotype has only a few counts. This chain connects TRBV20-1 to TRBJ2-3, with D tentatively TRBD1 (6 bases). Germline CDR1 is DFQATT and CDR2 is SNEGSKA (reference sequence). The CDR3 consists of 12 residues. As DNA, the CDR3 is TGCAGCCAAACAGGGTCCACAGATACGCAGTATTTT. Translating it yields CSQTGSTDTQYF.

This clonotype was detected ten times or more. The chain uses TRBV12-3 or TRBV12-4 and TRBJ1-5; no clear D gene. V was cut by 7 bases and J by 7 bases, with 14 bases left in between. This CDR3 comprises 13 residues. The CDR3 loop is CASTKDEGQPQHF. As DNA, the CDR3 is TGTGCCAGCACCAAGGACGAAGGGCAGCCCCAGCATTTT.

Comments on this clonotype: Compared with germline, one end of the junction differs, possibly owing to a read error. The chain combines TRBV7-2 with TRBJ2-1; no clear D gene. Germline-derived CDR1 and CDR2 are SGHTA and FQGNSA. This CDR3 is 13 amino acids long. CDR3 nucleotides: TGTGCCAGCAGGGTCTTACCCTACAATGAGCAGCTCTTC. Its protein product is CASRVLPYNEQLF.

At least ten counts were recorded for this clonotype. J is TRBJ2-5 and V is TRBV11-2; TRBD2 agrees at 7 bases. Trimming at V came to 1 base and at J to 5 bases, leaving 7 bases not matched to a gene. This CDR3 has 15 amino acids. The V gene's germline CDR1 is SGHAT and CDR2 FQNNGV. This CDR3 reads CASSLVGGIVETQYF. The DNA for the CDR3 is TGTGCCAGCAGCTTAGTCGGGGGGATTGTGGAGACCCAGTACTTC.

This clonotype occurred many times. V is TRBV28 and J is TRBJ2-2, with 7 bases aligning to TRBD1. Trimming at V came to 4 bases and at J to 4 bases, leaving 6 bases not matched to a gene. The germline V gene encodes CDR1 MDHEN and CDR2 SYDVKM. CDR3 length: 15 residues. In DNA, the CDR3 is TGTGCCAGCAGTTCCCTGGGGACAGCCACCGGGGAGCTGTTTTTT. This gives the protein CASSSLGTATGELFF.

This clonotype appeared many times. This chain uses TRBV7-9 with TRBJ1-4; D is unresolved. The V gene's germline CDR1 is SEHNR and CDR2 FQNEAQ (reference sequence). CDR3 size: 16 residues. Trimming cost V 0 bases and J 6 bases, with 14 bases left between them. In DNA form, the CDR3 reads TGTGCCAGCAGCTTAGCGCATGTATCGGTAGATGAAAAACTGTTTTTT. Encoded protein: CASSLAHVSVDEKLFF.

This clonotype was detected many times. The chain joins TRBV29-1 to TRBJ1-1, with TRBD1 matching 8 bases. There are 14 residues in the CDR3. Germline V gene data show CDR1 as SQVTM and CDR2 as ANQGSEA. The J segment lost 5 bases and the V segment lost 5 bases, leaving 10 bases of the junction unmatched. The CDR3 loop reads CSVQKTGGGTEAFF. CDR3 sequence (DNA): TGCAGCGTTCAAAAAACAGGGGGGGGAACTGAAGCTTTCTTT.

This clonotype was seen only a few times. Since a much larger clone is just one base distant, this may be a read error. The rearrangement joins TRBV7-9 to TRBJ2-1, with TRBD1 as a possible D gene (5 bases). The CDR3 extends over 15 amino acids. The germline gives CDR1 SEHNR, CDR2 FQNEAQ (reference sequence). With 3 bases removed from V and 7 bases from J, the gap between germline ends came to 16 bases. The CDR3 bases are TGTGCCAGCAGCTTTGGGGCCCTGGCCTTGAATGAGCAGTTCTTC. Its translation: CASSFGALALNEQFF.

This clonotype was seen many times. This chain uses TRBV30 with TRBJ1-1; the D is unclear. This CDR3 has 12 residues. Germline CDR1 and CDR2: GTSNPN and SVGIG (reference sequence). Trimming removed 0 bases at V and 5 bases at J, with 7 bases between. CDR3 in DNA: TGTGCCTGGAGTGTCCGAGTTACTGAAGCTTTCTTT. This sequence encodes CAWSVRVTEAFF.

In this sample, this clonotype turned up many times. The chain carries TRBV5-1 and TRBJ2-3, with 11 bases fitting TRBD2. The CDR3 runs to 16 residues. The trim removed 4 bases at V and 0 bases at J, leaving 4 bases unmatched. Germline V lookup: CDR1 SGHRS, CDR2 YFSETQ. CDR3 in DNA: TGCGCCAGCAGCAGACTAGCGGGAACTAGCACAGATACGCAGTATTTT. As protein: CASSRLAGTSTDTQYF.

By share, this clonotype counts as medium-sized (0.01 to 0.1%). The rearrangement uses TRBV2 and TRBJ2-1; 9 bases are shared with TRBD1. With 1 base clipped from V and 15 bases from J, the junction kept 16 bases outside the gene matches. Germline lookup yields CDR1 SNHLY and CDR2 FYNNEI. The CDR3 totals 16 residues. In DNA form, the CDR3 reads TGTGCCAGCAGTGAAGGGGGGACCGGGACAGGGTACGGGTCGTTCTTC. It encodes CASSEGGTGTGYGSFF.

This clonotype occurred many times. V usage is TRBV19 and J usage is TRBJ2-5; maybe TRBD1 (5 bases). With 7 bases removed from V and 3 bases from J, the gap between germline ends came to 15 bases. In germline, CDR1 is LNHDA, CDR2 SQIVND (reference sequence). The CDR3 totals 14 residues. DNA of the CDR3: TGTGCCAGTAAGTCGTCCCGACAGAAAGAGACCCAGTACTTC. Residues: CASKSSRQKETQYF.

In its sample, this clonotype was seen many times. This chain joins TRBV28 and TRBJ2-5; the D is unclear. CDR1 MDHEN and CDR2 SYDVKM come from the germline V gene. V gave up 1 base and J gave up 1 base, with 7 bases separating them. This CDR3 comprises 14 residues. DNA of the CDR3: TGTGCCAGCAGTTTATCGCACTTCCAAGAGACCCAGTACTTC. Its protein is CASSLSHFQETQYF.

A few counts support this clonotype. The chain joins TRBV2 to TRBJ2-7; perhaps D is TRBD1 or TRBD2 (5 bases each). The CDR3 runs to 14 residues. V lost 7 bases and J 1 base, leaving 14 bases between the germline ends. CDR1 is SNHLY, CDR2 FYNNEI, per germline. The chain's CDR3 is CASKGSQTSYEQYF. DNA for the CDR3: TGTGCCAGCAAGGGGAGCCAGACTTCCTACGAGCAGTACTTC.

This clonotype was observed many times. V usage is TRBV7-9 and J usage is TRBJ1-1; D gene uncertain. V dropped 5 bases and J dropped 7 bases, with 17 bases sitting between them. The CDR3 totals 14 residues. CDR1 SEHNR and CDR2 FQNEAQ come from the germline V gene (reference sequence). CDR3: CASSGVAGRLEAFF. CDR3 nucleotides: TGTGCCAGCAGCGGGGTAGCCGGAAGGCTTGAAGCTTTCTTT.

As to this clonotype: Just one base apart from a much larger clone, this may be a read error. This sequence joins TRBV11-2 and TRBJ2-3, with D uncertain. The germline V gene encodes CDR1 SGHAT and CDR2 FQNNGV. Trimming stripped 5 bases from V and 2 bases from J, with 14 bases between. The CDR3 runs 15 residues. The CDR3 nucleotides are TGTGCCAGCAGCCTAGGGCCTGGACCCACAGATACGCAGTATTTT. Translated: CASSLGPGPTDTQYF.